A selection of T cell receptor beta chains follows, all from one sample in a study. One entry per CDR3 protein results from TCRdb running MiXCR on the RT-PCR reads. Of more than 600,000 distinct CDR3 sequences listed, 12% to 15% were seen once; the top ten hold 3.6%. The specimen was memory CD4+ T cells from blood. These receptors all come from a female donor in good health, serving as a healthy control. The CDR3 runs from the conserved cysteine through the conserved F or W. Each record gives: V gene, J gene, clone size, D gene, CDR3 DNA, CDR3 protein. D genes are given only for firm matches. Not all rows give a size; the values are once, few, many and, for expanded clones, a class.

v_gene: TRBV9
j_gene: TRBJ1-1
abundance: .
d_gene: .
CDR3nt: TGTGCCAGCAAAGCGGACGGGACTGAAGCTTTCTTT
CDR3aa: CASKADGTEAFF

v_gene: TRBV21-1
j_gene: TRBJ1-4
abundance: .
d_gene: .
CDR3nt: TGTGCCAGCAGCAAAGTCCACAGGGGGGGCCCTGGAGAAAAACTGTTTTTT
CDR3aa: CASSKVHRGGPGEKLFF

v_gene: TRBV6-2/TRBV6-3
j_gene: TRBJ1-5
abundance: few
d_gene: .
CDR3nt: TGTGCCAGCAGCCCTAGTGTCCCTGAGCAGCCCCAGCATTTT
CDR3aa: CASSPSVPEQPQHF

v_gene: TRBV12-3/TRBV12-4
j_gene: TRBJ1-2
abundance: .
d_gene: TRBD1
CDR3nt: TGTGCCAGCAGTTTAGGAGGACAGGGATTTGGCTACACCTTC
CDR3aa: CASSLGGQGFGYTF

v_gene: TRBV6-5
j_gene: TRBJ2-1
abundance: .
d_gene: TRBD1
CDR3nt: TGTGCCAGCAGTTATAACACCGAGACAGGGAGAGGGAATGAGCAGTTCTTC
CDR3aa: CASSYNTETGRGNEQFF

v_gene: TRBV20-1
j_gene: TRBJ1-1
abundance: many
d_gene: .
CDR3nt: TGCAGTGCTAGAGATTACAGGGCCACTGAAGCTTTCTTT
CDR3aa: CSARDYRATEAFF

v_gene: TRBV27
j_gene: TRBJ1-5
abundance: .
d_gene: .
CDR3nt: TGTGCCAGCAGTCCCCGGACAGTCCTTAGCAATCAGCCCCAGCATTTT
CDR3aa: CASSPRTVLSNQPQHF

v_gene: TRBV20-1
j_gene: TRBJ1-1
abundance: .
d_gene: TRBD1
CDR3nt: TGCAGTGCTAGAGCTCCGACAGGGTTGATGTGGACTGAAGCTTTCTTT
CDR3aa: CSARAPTGLMWTEAFF

v_gene: TRBV5-6
j_gene: TRBJ1-5
abundance: few
d_gene: .
CDR3nt: TGTGCCAGCAGCTTTCAAGGAGTTAGCAATCAGCCCCAGCATTTT
CDR3aa: CASSFQGVSNQPQHF

v_gene: TRBV6-1
j_gene: TRBJ1-2
abundance: few
d_gene: .
CDR3nt: TGTGCCAGCAGGACGGACGGGAACTATGGCTACACCTTC
CDR3aa: CASRTDGNYGYTF

v_gene: TRBV6-5
j_gene: TRBJ1-2
abundance: .
d_gene: .
CDR3nt: TGTGCCAGCAGCCAGACAGATAACTATGGCTACACCTTC
CDR3aa: CASSQTDNYGYTF